This T cell receptor (beta chain) comes out of a study of graft-versus-host responses after intestinal transplantation. In the study overall: Uniformly, recipients were administered anti-thymocyte globulin induction with subsequent tacrolimus and steroids for approximately three years.

In its sample, this clone was seen once. Its target is unknown. The repertoire was sequenced with immunoSEQ multiplex PCR; TCRdb's copy has only in-frame clones and lacks some. Among 50,000 or so clones listed, around nine tenths were seen once. This CDR3 comprises 14 residues. Trimming left V 2 bases short and J 5 bases short, with 9 bases between. CDR1 is LGHNA, CDR2 YNFKEQ, per germline. Study results and caveats: High graft-versus-host to host-versus-graft clonal ratios were found in allografts of patients who had graft-donor T cell macrochimerism. Recipient marrow showed GvH clones, some seen first in ileum or blood.

V and J are TRBV4-2 and TRBJ2-2; D possibly corresponds to TRBD2 (5 bases). Material: unstimulated CD4+ T cells sorted from spleen or lymph node cells, obtained before transplant. This sequence was found in a human donor who was the organ donor for an intestinal transplant. The CDR3 loop reads CASSQPDSTGELFF. CDR3 DNA sequence: TGTGCCAGCAGCCAACCGGACTCTACCGGGGAGCTGTTTTTT.